The clone carrying this T cell receptor (beta chain) was detected many times. Antigen: not known. This sample stems from a study of neurological immune-mediated disorders. As for the study in general: In a group of around 34 multiple sclerosis patients, approximately 30 had the relapsing-remitting type and 3 had the secondary progressive type. Findings of the study overall: When repertoires were grouped phylogenetically, those of 18 of 34 multiple sclerosis patients fell into one related-CDR3 cluster, a possible signature.

Trimming removed 1 base at V and 0 bases at J, with 6 bases between. This CDR3 contains 14 residues. Germline CDR1 is SGHRS and CDR2 is YFSETQ. TCRdb used MiXCR to reprocess the 5' RACE reads, holding one entry per CDR3 protein. The table shows about 46,000 distinct CDR3 sequences, with around 4.3% occurring only once. What was sequenced was PBMCs. The rearrangement links TRBV5-1 to TRBJ2-3; perhaps TRBD1 as D (6 bases). The TCR sequence derives from a woman aged 60-75 years with multiple sclerosis. The CDR3 DNA reads as TGCGCCAGCAGCTTGACAGGGAGCACAGATACGCAGTATTTT. It encodes CASSLTGSTDTQYF.